The 13 T cell receptor beta chains below were found in one sample sequenced in a study of breast tumors, draining lymph nodes, adjacent tissues. Samples came from axillary lymph nodes draining the breast cancer. TCRdb processed the multiplex PCR reads anew with MiXCR; each CDR3 protein has one entry. The data hold 150,000 to 200,000 distinct CDR3 sequences, with roughly a third observed a single time. Input material: axillary lymph node tissue. These receptors all come from a female donor with breast cancer. Some clones in this sample may be carry-over from other donors' samples.

This clonotype was detected ten times or more. The J gene is TRBJ1-5, the V gene TRBV24-1; possible D gene TRBD1, 6 bases. From germline, CDR1 is KGHDR and CDR2 SFDVKD. V lost 1 base, J lost 7 bases, and 7 bases lay in between. This CDR3 is 13 amino acids long. This CDR3 reads CATSDFQGQPQHF. As DNA, the CDR3 is TGTGCCACCAGTGATTTCCAGGGGCAGCCCCAGCATTTT.

This clonotype was seen at least ten times. The V call is TRBV20-1, the J call TRBJ2-7; possible D gene TRBD1, 6 bases. Germline CDR1 DFQATT, CDR2 SNEGSKA (reference sequence). The CDR3 has 16 residues. Between the trimmed V and J ends, which lost 6 bases and 1 base, there was a span of 22 bases. Here the CDR3 reads CSAQRFGPGVSYEQYF. CDR3 nucleotide sequence: TGCAGTGCGCAGAGGTTCGGCCCAGGGGTTTCCTACGAGCAGTACTTC.

This clonotype was detected ten times or more. A read error may account for a junction end that differs from germline. The chain joins TRBV2 to TRBJ2-1, with a possible D match to TRBD2 (6 bases). Germline assignment: CDR1 SNHLY and CDR2 FYNNEI. The CDR3 extends over 15 amino acids. The CDR3 DNA is TGTGCCAGCAGAGAAGGAGGGCACTCCTACAATGAGCAGTTCTTC. Translation gives CASREGGHSYNEQFF. The variable domain in full, completed from reference TRBV2 and TRBJ2-1, reads EPEVTQTPSHQVTQMGQEVILRCVPISNHLYFYWYRQILGQKVEFLVSFYNNEISEKSEIFDDQFSVERPDGSNFTLKIRSTKLEDSAMYFCASREGGHSYNEQFFGPGTRLTVL.

This clonotype was observed many times. This sequence joins TRBV9 and TRBJ1-4; TRBD1 agrees at 10 bases. Germline CDR1 SGDLS, CDR2 YYNGEE. V lost 4 bases to trimming and J lost 6 bases; unmatched junction nucleotides: 6. CDR3 length equals 15 residues. This CDR3 is CASSTPGQGYEKLFF. CDR3 in DNA: TGTGCCAGCAGCACTCCGGGACAGGGGTATGAAAAACTGTTTTTT.

The CDR3 region has the DNA TGCGCCAGCAGCCAAGGTAACAAGGGGGCCTACGAGCATTTT. Its translation is CASSQGNKGAYEHF. The chain links TRBV4-1 to TRBJ1-5; TRBD1 matches 7 bases. CDR1 and CDR2 (germline): MGHRA, YSYEKL. The CDR3 is made up of 14 amino acids. Trimming at V came to 1 base and at J to 14 bases, leaving 11 bases not matched to a gene.

Only a few counts were recorded for this clonotype. This chain uses TRBV7-8 with TRBJ1-1, with 8 bases matching TRBD1. Trimming cost V 4 bases and J 5 bases; bases outside gene matches: 6. The CDR3 extends over 14 amino acids. Germline V gene data show CDR1 as SGHVS and CDR2 as FQNEAQ. The CDR3 reads CASSSDRVRTEAFF. The DNA for the CDR3 is TGTGCCAGCAGCTCGGACAGGGTCCGAACTGAAGCTTTCTTT.

The chain is built from TRBV18 and TRBJ2-1; 9 nucleotides align to TRBD2. CDR1 is KGHSH and CDR2 is LQKENI in the germline V gene. V lost 3 bases, J lost 9 bases, and 6 bases stayed unmatched. The CDR3 spans 14 residues. CDR3 loop: CASSPSSGSTEQFF. The DNA of the CDR3 is TGTGCCAGCTCACCGAGTAGCGGGAGTACTGAGCAGTTCTTC.

This clonotype was observed many times. The chain couples TRBV20-1 to TRBJ2-6, with D unclear. V dropped 4 bases and J dropped 2 bases, with 6 bases sitting between them. This CDR3 comprises 13 residues. Per the germline V gene, CDR1 is DFQATT and CDR2 is SNEGSKA (reference sequence). This CDR3 reads CSANLPGANVLTF. CDR3 nucleotide sequence: TGCAGTGCTAATCTCCCTGGGGCCAACGTCCTGACTTTC.

At least ten counts were recorded for this clonotype. This sequence joins TRBV11-2 and TRBJ2-3; D is perhaps TRBD1 or TRBD2 (7 bases each). With 1 base removed from V and 9 bases from J, the gap between germline ends came to 17 bases. The CDR3 totals 15 residues. CDR1 SGHAT and CDR2 FQNNGV come from the germline V gene. This chain's CDR3 is CASSLGSGGAGTQYF. CDR3 nucleotides: TGTGCCAGCAGCTTAGGCTCAGGGGGGGCCGGAACGCAGTATTTT.

This clonotype was seen at least ten times. The chain carries TRBV12-3 or TRBV12-4 and TRBJ2-3; 8 bases line up with TRBD2. Germline trimming cut 8 bases from V and 4 bases from J; bases unmatched to any gene: 2. CDR3 size: 12 residues. This CDR3 reads CASRGGSDTQYF. The CDR3 region has the DNA TGTGCCAGCCGCGGGGGGTCAGATACGCAGTATTTT.

At least ten counts were recorded for this clonotype. The chain is built from TRBV2 and TRBJ2-5, with D perhaps TRBD2 (6 bases). V shed 0 bases and J shed 3 bases, with 11 bases lying between them. Germline V lookup: CDR1 SNHLY, CDR2 FYNNEI. This CDR3 contains 15 residues. The CDR3, as DNA: TGTGCCAGCAGTGAAGCGGCGCGGGGTAAAGAGACCCAGTACTTC. Translating it yields CASSEAARGKETQYF. Variable domain in full (rest from reference TRBV2 and TRBJ2-5): EPEVTQTPSHQVTQMGQEVILRCVPISNHLYFYWYRQILGQKVEFLVSFYNNEISEKSEIFDDQFSVERPDGSNFTLKIRSTKLEDSAMYFCASSEAARGKETQYFGPGTRLLVL.

This clonotype occurred many times. The V call is TRBV29-1, the J call TRBJ1-2; no clear D gene. Germline values: CDR1 SQVTM, CDR2 ANQGSEA. The CDR3 spans 16 residues. The germline V and J ends were trimmed by 1 base and 0 bases, with 15 bases remaining between them. CDR3 region: CSVEGGLLSTNYGYTF. For the CDR3, the DNA is TGCAGCGTTGAAGGAGGGCTACTGTCGACTAACTATGGCTACACCTTC.

This clonotype was recorded only once. One end of the junction does not line up with germline, which may come from a read error. V and J are TRBV7-2 and TRBJ1-2, with D perhaps TRBD1 (5 bases). The CDR3 is 14 residues long. Germline CDR1 is SGHTA and CDR2 is FQGNSA. The CDR3 DNA reads TGTGTCAGCAGCTCTCCCAGGGAAGGCTATGGCTACACCTTC. Translation: CVSSSPREGYGYTF.